A single sample gave rise to the 23 T cell receptor beta chains below, sequenced in a study of PD-1 blockade in mismatch repair-deficient tumors. TCRdb keeps only in-frame clones here, not all; method: immunoSEQ multiplex PCR. The sample holds roughly 120,000 clones, approximately 91% seen once. Sequencing was performed on peripheral blood, taken approximately 71 weeks after starting pembrolizumab. The receptors were sampled from an adult with mismatch repair-deficient cancer.

The J gene is TRBJ2-7, the V gene TRBV6-6; D is possibly TRBD2 (6 bases). The CDR3 is 13 residues long. Per germline, CDR1 MNHNY and CDR2 SVGAGI (reference sequence). The V end was cut by 0 bases, the J end by 6 bases, with 9 bases between. This chain's CDR3 is CASSYSWRAEQYF. The CDR3 coding sequence is TGTGCCAGCAGTTACTCCTGGAGGGCCGAGCAGTACTTC.

This clone was counted once. V usage is TRBV4-1 and J usage is TRBJ2-1, with D possibly TRBD2 on 6 matching bases. Germline loops: CDR1 MGHRA, CDR2 YSYEKL. This CDR3 has 18 amino acids. V lost 0 bases and J 3 bases, leaving 18 bases between the germline ends. The CDR3 DNA reads as TGCGCCAGCAGCCAAGAATGGGGTGCCGGGAGTCGCTACAATGAGCAGTTCTTC. Translated: CASSQEWGAGSRYNEQFF.

The V call is TRBV5-1, the J call TRBJ1-4; D gene unclear. Germline CDR1 SGHRS, CDR2 YFSETQ. The CDR3 contains 15 residues. V was shortened by 0 bases and J by 4 bases, with 10 bases between the two germline ends. This CDR3 reads CASSLGGGNNEKLFF. CDR3 coding DNA: TGCGCCAGCAGCTTGGGAGGCGGGAATAATGAAAAACTGTTTTTT.

This chain links TRBV5-1 with TRBJ2-3, with TRBD2 matching 14 bases. V lost 7 bases and J lost 3; bases outside the gene matches: 10. CDR1 is SGHRS, CDR2 YFSETQ, per germline. This CDR3 spans 17 amino acids. The CDR3 sequence is CASSQEGLAGVTDTQYF. CDR3 nucleotides: TGCGCCAGCTCCCAGGAGGGACTAGCGGGAGTGACAGATACGCAGTATTTT.

The V call is TRBV19, the J call TRBJ2-4, with no clear D. Germline values: CDR1 LNHDA, CDR2 SQIVND (reference sequence). The CDR3 length is 14 residues. Trimming cost V 7 bases and J 4 bases, with 14 bases left between them. CDR3 sequence reads: CASTKLGWKNIQYF. CDR3 nucleotide sequence: TGTGCCAGTACGAAGCTCGGGTGGAAAAACATTCAGTACTTC.

The V call is TRBV19, the J call TRBJ1-5; D unresolved. Germline CDR1 reads LNHDA; CDR2 reads SQIVND (reference sequence). V lost 5 bases to trimming and J lost 4 bases, with 6 bases between them. CDR3 size: 12 residues. CDR3 nucleotides: TGTGCCAGTAGTCCAGGAAATCAGCCCCAGCATTTT. Translating gives CASSPGNQPQHF.

The gene calls are TRBV5-1 and TRBJ2-7; no firm D call. This CDR3 spans 13 amino acids. The germline V gene encodes CDR1 SGHRS and CDR2 YFSETQ. The ends were cut back, 4 bases at V and 2 bases at J, with 10 bases in the middle. The CDR3 DNA sequence: TGCGCCAGCAGCCTGGCCAGCCCCTACGAGCAGTACTTC. Its protein is CASSLASPYEQYF.

This clone appeared a few times. The same CDR3 also results from other DNA sequences found in this sample. V and J are TRBV2 and TRBJ1-2; possibly TRBD1 for D (5 bases). The CDR3 sequence is 15 residues long. Germline V gene sequence: CDR1 SNHLY, CDR2 FYNNEI. The V and J ends lost 2 bases and 2 bases respectively, with 12 bases between them. The CDR3 loop is CASSETWGANYGYTF. In nucleotides, the CDR3 is TGTGCCAGCAGTGAAACTTGGGGCGCCAACTATGGCTACACCTTC.

The CDR3 loop is CASSLTGGGHYEQYF. Here the CDR3 DNA reads TGTGCCAGCAGCTTGACAGGGGGCGGCCACTACGAGCAGTACTTC. The gene calls are TRBV11-3 and TRBJ2-7; 10 bases agree with TRBD1. V lost 3 bases to trimming and J lost 3 bases; unmatched junction nucleotides: 5. This CDR3 comprises 15 residues. Germline V gene data show CDR1 as SGHNT and CDR2 as YENEEA.

The genes are TRBV4-1 and TRBJ2-2; 10 positions match TRBD2. Germline loops: CDR1 MGHRA, CDR2 YSYEKL. After removal of 0 bases from V and 5 bases from J, the junction contained 3 bases not matched to a gene. The CDR3 has 16 residues. The CDR3 sequence: CASSQEAGGRTGELFF. CDR3 bases: TGCGCCAGCAGCCAAGAAGCGGGAGGGAGAACCGGGGAGCTGTTTTTT.

This rearrangement joins TRBV27 to TRBJ1-5, with TRBD1 identical over 7 bases. Germline V gene sequence: CDR1 MNHEY, CDR2 SMNVEV (reference sequence). The J segment lost 6 bases and the V segment lost 0 bases, leaving 8 bases of the junction unmatched. CDR3 length: 16 amino acids. CDR3 protein: CASSLSFTGVGQPQHF. CDR3 DNA sequence: TGTGCCAGCAGTTTATCCTTCACAGGGGTCGGTCAGCCCCAGCATTTT.

The CDR3 sequence: CASSGGTGPYEQYF. The CDR3 coding sequence is TGCGCCAGCAGCGGAGGGACAGGGCCCTACGAGCAGTACTTC. This sequence joins TRBV4-3 and TRBJ2-7, with 9 bases fitting TRBD1. V shed 5 bases and J 2 bases; nucleotides not matched to a gene: 4. This CDR3 contains 14 residues. CDR1 and CDR2 from the germline V gene are LGHNA and YSLEER.

V usage is TRBV11-1 and J usage is TRBJ1-5; 8 nucleotides agree with TRBD1. CDR1 is SGHAT, CDR2 FQDESV, per germline (reference sequence). V trimming: 5 bases; J trimming: 3 bases; junction bases outside the gene matches: 15. The CDR3 runs to 18 residues. The CDR3 DNA is TGTGCCAGCAGCCTCGGGGGAAAAAAGACAGGGGACAATCAGCCCCAGCATTTT. Translating it yields CASSLGGKKTGDNQPQHF.

The chain joins TRBV5-1 to TRBJ1-1; D is undetermined. The CDR3 extends over 12 amino acids. CDR1 SGHRS and CDR2 YFSETQ come from the germline V gene. V was clipped by 3 bases and J by 7 bases, with 10 bases between them. CDR3 in amino acids: CASSSGQDEAFF. The CDR3 DNA reads TGCGCCAGCAGCTCCGGCCAGGATGAAGCTTTCTTT.

The chain links TRBV15 to TRBJ2-5; 8 bases match TRBD1. Losses at the gene ends were 6 bases for V and 4 bases for J; bases not matched to a gene: 10. The CDR3 has 15 residues. Germline V CDR1 and CDR2: LNHNV, YYDKDF (reference sequence). The CDR3 DNA reads TGTGCCACCAGTGCCCACAGGGGGGACGGAGAGACCCAGTACTTC. Its protein product is CATSAHRGDGETQYF.

This chain joins TRBV19 and TRBJ2-3; 7 nucleotides align to TRBD2. Per germline, CDR1 LNHDA and CDR2 SQIVND (reference sequence). The CDR3 totals 15 residues. V lost 8 bases, J lost 6 bases, and 14 bases stayed unmatched. The CDR3 nucleotides are TGTGCCAGTGGCGATCTTAGCGGGCCGAGGGATACGCAGTATTTT. Translation gives CASGDLSGPRDTQYF. The variable domain in full, completed from reference TRBV19 and TRBJ2-3, reads DGGITQSPKYLFRKEGQNVTLSCEQNLNHDAMYWYRQDPGQGLRLIYYSQIVNDFQKGDIAEGYSVSREKKESFPLTVTSAQKNPTAFYLCASGDLSGPRDTQYFGPGTRLTVL.

This clone showed up just a few times. V and J are TRBV4-2 and TRBJ2-7; D is ambiguous. Per germline, CDR1 LGHNA and CDR2 YNFKEQ. CDR3 size: 14 residues. Trimming left V 0 bases short and J 3 bases short, with 9 bases between. CDR3 protein: CASSQDPLDYEQYF. The CDR3 DNA follows: TGTGCCAGCAGCCAAGATCCGCTAGACTACGAGCAGTACTTC.

This clone occurred a few times. The J gene is TRBJ1-2, the V gene TRBV5-1; D remains ambiguous. This CDR3 contains 15 residues. Trimming took off 0 bases at V and 0 bases at J, with 9 bases between the two ends. Germline V gene lookup returns CDR1 SGHRS and CDR2 YFSETQ. The CDR3 region is CASSLEGSPNYGYTF. The CDR3 bases are TGCGCCAGCAGCTTGGAAGGCAGCCCTAACTATGGCTACACCTTC.

The J gene is TRBJ2-2, the V gene TRBV6-5, with D uncertain. Germline CDR1 MNHEY, CDR2 SVGAGI. The CDR3 contains 13 residues. The V end lost 4 bases, the J end lost 9 bases, and 12 bases lay between the germline ends. Written as DNA, the CDR3 is TGTGCCAGCAGTTTTCGACAACTGAGGGAGCTGTTTTTT. The encoded protein is CASSFRQLRELFF.

The V and J genes are TRBV18 and TRBJ2-5; D may correspond to TRBD1 or TRBD2 (5 bases each). The germline V and J ends were trimmed by 3 bases and 9 bases, with 14 bases remaining between them. The CDR3 has 13 amino acids. Germline values: CDR1 KGHSH, CDR2 LQKENI. In DNA, the CDR3 is TGTGCCAGCTCACCCGGATTTCTGGGGGCCCAGTACTTC. It is translated as CASSPGFLGAQYF.

The rearrangement links TRBV28 to TRBJ2-7; D possibly corresponds to TRBD1 (5 bases). Germline CDR1 reads MDHEN; CDR2 reads SYDVKM. This CDR3 region has 12 residues. V gave up 8 bases and J gave up 3 bases, with 11 bases separating them. CDR3 in amino acids: CASDQGYYEQYF. Written as DNA, the CDR3 is TGTGCCAGCGATCAGGGTTACTACGAGCAGTACTTC.

A word on this clone: Other DNA sequences from this sample encode an identical CDR3 as well. The chain uses TRBV11-2 and TRBJ1-1; no clear D. V lost 1 base and J 0 bases, leaving 3 bases between the germline ends. The CDR3 is 13 residues long. In germline, CDR1 is SGHAT, CDR2 FQNNGV. The CDR3 loop reads CASSLGLNTEAFF. DNA of the CDR3: TGTGCCAGCAGCTTAGGGTTGAACACTGAAGCTTTCTTT.

The J gene is TRBJ2-2, the V gene TRBV6-6; 7 bases line up with TRBD1. In germline, CDR1 is MNHNY, CDR2 SVGAGI (reference sequence). This CDR3 has 15 residues. The V and J ends lost 2 bases and 4 bases, in that order; junction bases with no gene match: 4. In DNA form, the CDR3 reads TGTGCCAGCAGTTACGCCCGACAGGGCACCGGGGAGCTGTTTTTT. It yields the protein CASSYARQGTGELFF.